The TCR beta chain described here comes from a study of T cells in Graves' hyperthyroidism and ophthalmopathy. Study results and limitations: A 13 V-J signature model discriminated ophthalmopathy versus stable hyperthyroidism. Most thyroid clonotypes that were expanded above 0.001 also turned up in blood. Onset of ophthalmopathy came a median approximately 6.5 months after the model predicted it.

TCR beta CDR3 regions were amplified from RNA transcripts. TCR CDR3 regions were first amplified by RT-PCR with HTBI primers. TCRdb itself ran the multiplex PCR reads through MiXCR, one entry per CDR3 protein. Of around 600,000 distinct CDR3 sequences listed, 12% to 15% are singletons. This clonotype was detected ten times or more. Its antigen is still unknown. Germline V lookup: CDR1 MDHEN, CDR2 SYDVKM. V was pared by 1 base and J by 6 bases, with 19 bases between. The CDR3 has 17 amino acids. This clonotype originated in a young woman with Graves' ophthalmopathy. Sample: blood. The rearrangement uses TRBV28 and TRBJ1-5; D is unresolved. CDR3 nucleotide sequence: TGTGCCAGCAGTTTATTCCGTGTAGGAGGGTTTGGTCAGCCCCAGCATTTT. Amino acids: CASSLFRVGGFGQPQHF.